This T cell receptor (beta chain) emerged from a study of blood T cell repertoires in COVID-19. About the research overall: There were acute and convalescent COVID-19 samples, and they came from the United States, Italy and Spain. The analysed material was cDNA or gDNA that came from T cells, B-cell-depleted T cells, or PBMCs.

Source study methods: Quantification of nucleated cells was approximated via reference gene primer amplification. The protocol was immunoSEQ multiplex PCR, while the TCRdb copy is restricted to in-frame clones and leaves out a portion. The D gene and trimming were derived from the DNA, and the V and J assignments and clone size from that table. Of fewer than 65,000 clones listed, approximately 85% were seen once; the top ten hold about 18%. Germline lookup yields CDR1 MGHRA and CDR2 YSYEKL. The trim removed 3 bases at V and 2 bases at J, leaving 9 bases unmatched. The CDR3 has 17 amino acids. J is TRBJ2-3 and V is TRBV4-1, with 9 bases identical to TRBD2. Input material: peripheral blood. This TCR came from a human donor in a cohort sampled during active COVID-19. CDR3 sequence (DNA): TGCGCCAGCAGCCAGGGGAGTAGCGGGGGCAACACAGATACGCAGTATTTT. Translated: CASSQGSSGGNTDTQYF.